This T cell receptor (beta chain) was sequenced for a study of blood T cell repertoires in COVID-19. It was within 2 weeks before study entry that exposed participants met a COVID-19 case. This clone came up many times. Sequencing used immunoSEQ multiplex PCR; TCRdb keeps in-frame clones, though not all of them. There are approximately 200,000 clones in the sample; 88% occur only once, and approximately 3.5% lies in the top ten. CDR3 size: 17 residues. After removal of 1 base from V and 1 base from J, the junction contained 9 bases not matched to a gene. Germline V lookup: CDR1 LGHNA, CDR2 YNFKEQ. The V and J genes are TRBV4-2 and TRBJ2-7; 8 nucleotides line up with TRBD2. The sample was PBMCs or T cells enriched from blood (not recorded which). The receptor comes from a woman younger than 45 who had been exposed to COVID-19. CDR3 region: CASSQGHSSGRSYEQYF. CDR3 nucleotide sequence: TGTGCCAGCAGCCAAGGACACTCAAGCGGGAGATCCTACGAGCAGTACTTC.